This TCR beta chain is from a study of blood T cell repertoires in COVID-19. This CDR3 has 12 residues. The V and J ends lost 4 bases and 11 bases respectively, with 11 bases between them. Germline V gives CDR1 KGHDR, CDR2 SFDVKD. This clone came up once. Measured with immunoSEQ multiplex PCR; TCRdb has only the in-frame clones, and not every one. The sample yields 170,000 or so clones, around 85% seen once. The TCR sequence derives from a man aged 50 to 60 with active or convalescent COVID-19. Sequencing was performed on peripheral blood. V usage is TRBV24-1 and J usage is TRBJ2-1; the D gene is possibly TRBD1 (6 bases). Here the CDR3 DNA reads TGTGCCACCAGTGACTCCGGGACAAAGCAGTTCTTC. This translates into CATSDSGTKQFF.